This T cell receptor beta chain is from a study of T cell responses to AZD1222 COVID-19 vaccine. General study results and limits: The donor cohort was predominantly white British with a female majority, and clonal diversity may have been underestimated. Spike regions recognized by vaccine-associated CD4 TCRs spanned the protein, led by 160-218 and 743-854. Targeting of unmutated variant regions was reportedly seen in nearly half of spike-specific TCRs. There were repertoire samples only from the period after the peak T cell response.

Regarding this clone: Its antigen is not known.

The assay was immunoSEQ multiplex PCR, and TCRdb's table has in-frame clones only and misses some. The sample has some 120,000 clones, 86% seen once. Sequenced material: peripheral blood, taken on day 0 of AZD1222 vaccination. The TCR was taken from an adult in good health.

The CDR3 region has the DNA TGTGCCAGCTCACTAATGACAGGGGAGTTTGCTGAAGCTTTCTTT. Amino acids: CASSLMTGEFAEAFF. The gene calls are TRBV18 and TRBJ1-1, with 8 bases that match TRBD1. After removal of 4 bases from V and 6 bases from J, the junction contained 10 bases not matched to a gene. Germline V lookup: CDR1 KGHSH, CDR2 LQKENI. This CDR3 comprises 15 residues.